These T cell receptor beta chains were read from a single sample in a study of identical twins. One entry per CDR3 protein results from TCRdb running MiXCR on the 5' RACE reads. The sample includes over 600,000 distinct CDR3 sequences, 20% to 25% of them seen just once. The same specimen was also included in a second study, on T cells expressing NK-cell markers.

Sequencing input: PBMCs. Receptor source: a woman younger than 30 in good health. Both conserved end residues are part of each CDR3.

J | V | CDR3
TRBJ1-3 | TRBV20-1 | CSARAGSGNTIYF
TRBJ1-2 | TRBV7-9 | CASFLVGGPYGYTF
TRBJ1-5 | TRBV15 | CSNQPQHF
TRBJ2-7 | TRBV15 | CATSSLVGSGADGQYF
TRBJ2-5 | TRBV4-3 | CASSWTSVSLLWETQYF
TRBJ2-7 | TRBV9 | CASGVSASSYEQYF
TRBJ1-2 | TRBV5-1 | CASSSVLGNYGYTF
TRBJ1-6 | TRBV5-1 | CASSPTLRQGNSPLHF
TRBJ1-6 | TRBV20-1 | CSARNDYNSPLHF
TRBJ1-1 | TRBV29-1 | CSVGAGWGMNTEAFF
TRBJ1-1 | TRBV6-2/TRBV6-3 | CASSPTRDTEAFF
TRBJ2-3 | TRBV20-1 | CSARLAGVGTDTQYF
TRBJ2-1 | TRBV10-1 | CASSERGSGGTNEQFF
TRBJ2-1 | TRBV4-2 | CASSLRLAGDHNEQFF
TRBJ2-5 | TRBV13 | CASSSSGGDETQYF
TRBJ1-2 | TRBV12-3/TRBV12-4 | CASSSRDREPWGYTF
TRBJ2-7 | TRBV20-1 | CSASSGGTAYEQYF
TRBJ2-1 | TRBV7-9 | CASSPGQRTNNEQFF
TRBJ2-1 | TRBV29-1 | CSVDSHGDEQFF
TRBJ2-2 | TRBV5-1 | CASSARTSNTGELFF
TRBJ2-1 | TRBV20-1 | CSAREGSGSSYNEQFF
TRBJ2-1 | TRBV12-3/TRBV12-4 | CASNKAGGPGREQFF